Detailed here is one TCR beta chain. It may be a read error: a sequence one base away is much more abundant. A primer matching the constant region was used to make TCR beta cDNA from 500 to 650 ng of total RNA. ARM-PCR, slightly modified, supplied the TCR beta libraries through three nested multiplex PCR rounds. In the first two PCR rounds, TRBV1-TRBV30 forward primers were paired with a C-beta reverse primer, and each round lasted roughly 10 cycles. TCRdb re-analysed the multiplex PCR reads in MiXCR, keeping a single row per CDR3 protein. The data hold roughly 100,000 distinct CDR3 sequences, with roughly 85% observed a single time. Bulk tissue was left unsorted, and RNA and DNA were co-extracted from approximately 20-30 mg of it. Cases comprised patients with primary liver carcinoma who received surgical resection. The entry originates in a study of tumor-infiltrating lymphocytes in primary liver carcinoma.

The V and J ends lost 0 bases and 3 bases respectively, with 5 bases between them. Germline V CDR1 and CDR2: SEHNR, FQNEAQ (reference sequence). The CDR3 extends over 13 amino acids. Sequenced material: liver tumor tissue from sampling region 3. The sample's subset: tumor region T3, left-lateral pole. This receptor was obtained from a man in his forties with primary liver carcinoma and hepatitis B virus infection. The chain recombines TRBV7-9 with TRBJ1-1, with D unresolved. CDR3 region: CASSLASDTEAFF. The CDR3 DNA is TGTGCCAGCAGCTTAGCATCGGACACTGAAGCTTTCTTT.